These 24 T cell receptor beta chains were all obtained from the same sample, sequenced in a study of technical replicates of blood from a handful of donors. TCRdb keeps only in-frame clones here, not all; method: immunoSEQ multiplex PCR. Among some 75,000 clones listed, 90% to 98% were seen once. The sample was T cells isolated from PBMCs. The receptor set was obtained from a human donor in good health.

The V gene is TRBV7-2, the J gene TRBJ1-4; no clear D gene. The V end lost 1 base, the J end lost 4 bases, and 7 bases lay between the germline ends. Germline V gene lookup returns CDR1 SGHTA and CDR2 FQGNSA. The CDR3 is made up of 14 amino acids. CDR3 nucleotide sequence: TGTGCCAGCAGCTTAGGGCGGAGTAATGAAAAACTGTTTTTT. It codes for CASSLGRSNEKLFF.

The chain carries TRBV5-6 and TRBJ1-5; the match to TRBD1 covers 10 bases. The CDR3 loop spans 17 amino acids. Germline values: CDR1 SGHDT, CDR2 YYEEEE. V dropped 2 bases and J dropped 2; count of bases not matched to a gene: 7. The CDR3 coding sequence is TGTGCCAGCAGCTTCACGGGACAGGGGATGCGCAATCAGCCCCAGCATTTT. Amino acids: CASSFTGQGMRNQPQHF.

The chain links TRBV30 to TRBJ1-3; D call uncertain. Deletions cut 3 bases from V and 0 bases from J, with 9 bases between. CDR1 and CDR2 (germline): GTSNPN, SVGIG (reference sequence). The CDR3 has 14 amino acids. CDR3 residues: CAWRTQYSGNTIYF. The CDR3 DNA is TGTGCCTGGAGAACACAGTACTCTGGAAACACCATATATTTT.

This clone appeared once. This sequence joins TRBV7-6 and TRBJ1-1, with D tentatively TRBD1 (5 bases). V lost 0 bases, J lost 1 base, and 6 bases lay in between. The germline V gene has CDR1 SGHVS and CDR2 FNYEAQ. CDR3 length equals 14 residues. DNA of the CDR3: TGTGCCAGCAGCTTAGCCGGACAGAACACTGAAGCTTTCTTT. It encodes CASSLAGQNTEAFF.

V is TRBV11-2 and J is TRBJ2-1; 7 bases are a match to TRBD2. The CDR3 is 11 amino acids. Trimming removed 4 bases from V and 13 bases from J; junction bases left unmatched: 4. The V gene's germline CDR1 is SGHAT and CDR2 FQNNGV. Here the CDR3 reads CASSSSGSQFF. In nucleotides, the CDR3 is TGTGCCAGCAGCTCTAGCGGTTCCCAGTTCTTC.

The CDR3 DNA sequence: TGTGCCAGTTTAGGGAGTTACGAGCAGTACTTC. It is translated as CASLGSYEQYF. This sequence joins TRBV28 and TRBJ2-7; D may be TRBD2 (5 bases). Looked up from germline, CDR1 is MDHEN and CDR2 is SYDVKM. V lost 9 bases and J 4 bases, leaving 10 bases between the germline ends. The CDR3 totals 11 residues.

V gene TRBV7-9 combines with J gene TRBJ1-5; D is unresolved. CDR3 length equals 13 residues. Per the germline V gene, CDR1 is SEHNR and CDR2 is FQNEAQ (reference sequence). The germline V and J ends were trimmed by 5 bases and 4 bases, with 9 bases remaining between them. The CDR3 DNA sequence: TGTGCCAGCAGCCCCGACGGGAATCAGCCCCAGCATTTT. This gives the protein CASSPDGNQPQHF. Full variable domain (outside the CDR3, taken from reference TRBV7-9 and TRBJ1-5): DTGVSQNPRHKITKRGQNVTFRCDPISEHNRLYWYRQTLGQGPEFLTYFQNEAQLEKSRLLSDRFSAERPKGSFSTLEIQRTEQGDSAMYLCASSPDGNQPQHFGDGTRLSIL.

This clone was recorded once. The V call is TRBV10-3, the J call TRBJ2-1, with TRBD2 matching 7 bases. The trim removed 0 bases at V and 2 bases at J, leaving 4 bases unmatched. Germline V CDR1 and CDR2: ENHRY, SYGVKD. The CDR3 extends over 16 amino acids. CDR3 region: CAISESGGSTYNEQFF. In DNA, the CDR3 is TGTGCCATCAGTGAGTCTGGCGGGAGCACCTACAATGAGCAGTTCTTC.

This sequence joins TRBV29-1 and TRBJ1-1, with D perhaps matching TRBD1 (6 bases). CDR1 and CDR2 from the germline V gene are SQVTM and ANQGSEA. Trimming removed 7 bases from V and 12 bases from J, with 15 bases in between. This CDR3 is 10 amino acids long. CDR3 in amino acids: CSGKDRQTFF. CDR3 bases: TGCAGCGGAAAAGACAGGCAGACTTTCTTT.

This rearrangement joins TRBV4-3 to TRBJ2-5; tentatively, D is TRBD1 (6 bases). Germline CDR1 is LGHNA and CDR2 is YSLEER. The V gene lost 4 bases and the J gene lost 5 bases, with 17 bases spanning the gap. This CDR3 comprises 15 residues. The CDR3, as DNA: TGCGCCAGCAGCCGCCTTACAGGGATGGAGGAGACCCAGTACTTC. Its translation is CASSRLTGMEETQYF.

The gene calls are TRBV27 and TRBJ2-5; 7 bases match TRBD1. Germline CDR1 is MNHEY and CDR2 is SMNVEV (reference sequence). This CDR3 comprises 15 residues. The ends lost 4 bases at V and 4 bases at J; junction bases unmatched: 9. CDR3 bases: TGTGCCAGCAGTTCCCTGACAGGGAGTACAGAGACCCAGTACTTC. Protein: CASSSLTGSTETQYF.

The chain links TRBV18 to TRBJ2-7; TRBD1 matches at 9 bases. The V gene's germline CDR1 is KGHSH and CDR2 LQKENI. The CDR3 consists of 15 residues. Losses at the gene ends were 1 base for V and 2 bases for J; bases not matched to a gene: 3. CDR3 bases: TGTGCCAGCTCACCACAAGGGACAGGGCCCTACGAGCAGTACTTC. Protein product: CASSPQGTGPYEQYF.

CDR3 protein: CASQGTGNFYEQYF. CDR3 coding DNA: TGTGCCAGCCAGGGGACAGGAAATTTCTACGAGCAGTACTTC. V is TRBV6-6 and J is TRBJ2-7, with TRBD1 identical over 8 bases. Germline trimming cut 8 bases from V and 3 bases from J; bases unmatched to any gene: 9. Germline CDR1 reads MNHNY; CDR2 reads SVGAGI (reference sequence). This CDR3 region has 14 residues.

This sequence joins TRBV5-1 and TRBJ1-1; perhaps TRBD1 as D (6 bases). Germline assignment: CDR1 SGHRS and CDR2 YFSETQ. CDR3 size: 15 residues. The V end was cut by 0 bases, the J end by 5 bases, with 14 bases between. The CDR3 DNA sequence: TGCGCCAGCAGCTTGGCGGGGGGCTCGGGTACTGAAGCTTTCTTT. Translated: CASSLAGGSGTEAFF.

V is TRBV30 and J is TRBJ1-2; possible D gene TRBD1, 6 bases. The germline CDR1 and CDR2 sequences are GTSNPN and SVGIG (reference sequence). The CDR3 is made up of 14 amino acids. The V gene lost 1 base and the J gene lost 1 base, with 10 bases spanning the gap. The CDR3 nucleotides read TGTGCCTGGAGTGGGACAGTCTTTAACTATGGCTACACCTTC. This translates into CAWSGTVFNYGYTF.

The genes are TRBV2 and TRBJ1-1, with 9 bases matching TRBD1. CDR1 is SNHLY and CDR2 is FYNNEI in the germline V gene. V was clipped by 6 bases and J by 0 bases; unmatched bases: 11. The CDR3 spans 17 residues. CDR3 loop: CASRATGGYDLNTEAFF. Here the CDR3 DNA reads TGTGCCAGCAGAGCTACAGGGGGCTATGACTTGAACACTGAAGCTTTCTTT.

The chain employs TRBV25-1 and TRBJ2-2; the D gene is possibly TRBD2 (6 bases). V lost 7 bases to trimming and J lost 7 bases, with 19 bases between them. Per the germline V gene, CDR1 is MGHDK and CDR2 is SYGVNS. The CDR3 extends over 15 amino acids. CDR3 sequence: CASTDRQGGFGELFF. CDR3 sequence (DNA): TGTGCCAGCACAGATCGGCAGGGAGGTTTCGGGGAGCTGTTTTTT. The full variable domain, rest sourced from reference TRBV25-1 and TRBJ2-2, is EADIYQTPRYLVIGTGKKITLECSQTMGHDKMYWYQQDPGMELHLIHYSYGVNSTEKGDLSSESTVSRIRTEHFPLTLESARPSHTSQYLCASTDRQGGFGELFFGEGSRLTVL.

V and J are TRBV30 and TRBJ1-1, with D possibly TRBD1 on 5 matching bases. This CDR3 has 14 residues. The germline V gene has CDR1 GTSNPN and CDR2 SVGIG (reference sequence). Trimming took 4 bases from V and 3 from J, leaving 15 bases between them. DNA of the CDR3: TGTGCCTGGAACGGGTTAGGGGCTTACACTGAAGCTTTCTTT. It is translated as CAWNGLGAYTEAFF.

The DNA of the CDR3 is TGTGCCACAGAAGGTGCGGGGCGGACTAATGGCTACACCTTC. Protein: CATEGAGRTNGYTF. The chain uses TRBV19 and TRBJ1-2; D is possibly TRBD1 (5 bases). The CDR3 runs to 14 residues. V shed 10 bases and J shed 6 bases, with 21 bases lying between them. The V gene's germline CDR1 is LNHDA and CDR2 SQIVND (reference sequence).

The gene calls are TRBV4-1 and TRBJ1-6, with 8 bases identical to TRBD1. Per germline, CDR1 MGHRA and CDR2 YSYEKL. This CDR3 comprises 16 residues. V lost 5 bases to trimming and J lost 7 bases; unmatched junction nucleotides: 10. The CDR3, as DNA: TGCGCCAGCAGCTCGCAAGGTCGACAGGGGAATTCACCCCTCCACTTT. Encoded protein: CASSSQGRQGNSPLHF.

The chain recombines TRBV19 with TRBJ1-5; tentative D call: TRBD1 (6 bases). Trimming left V 5 bases short and J 4 bases short, with 15 bases between. The CDR3 is 15 amino acids. Germline assignment: CDR1 LNHDA and CDR2 SQIVND (reference sequence). As DNA, the CDR3 is TGTGCCAGTAGTTTGGCGGGGGCGACAAATCAGCCCCAGCATTTT. Translating gives CASSLAGATNQPQHF.

For the CDR3, the DNA is TGTGCCAGCAGCTTAGAGGGACAGACCTATGGCTACACCTTC. Its translation is CASSLEGQTYGYTF. The V and J genes are TRBV7-6 and TRBJ1-2; 7 positions match TRBD1. The V gene's germline CDR1 is SGHVS and CDR2 FNYEAQ. The CDR3 is 14 residues long. Trimming cost V 1 base and J 4 bases; bases outside gene matches: 3.

The rearrangement joins TRBV29-1 to TRBJ1-2; maybe TRBD1 (6 bases). The CDR3 runs to 16 residues. Looked up from germline, CDR1 is SQVTM and CDR2 is ANQGSEA. V lost 1 base, J lost 9 bases, and 24 bases lay in between. This chain's CDR3 is CSVEAGDRPIRYSYTF. The DNA of the CDR3 is TGCAGCGTTGAAGCCGGAGACAGGCCTATCCGTTATAGCTACACCTTC.

This clone turned up a few times. The chain is built from TRBV5-6 and TRBJ1-1; D gene ambiguous. CDR1 and CDR2 from the germline V gene are SGHDT and YYEEEE. CDR3 length: 13 residues. Trimming left V 2 bases short and J 3 bases short, with 8 bases between. CDR3 region: CASSFLRHTEAFF. Here the CDR3 DNA reads TGTGCCAGCAGCTTCCTTCGTCACACTGAAGCTTTCTTT.